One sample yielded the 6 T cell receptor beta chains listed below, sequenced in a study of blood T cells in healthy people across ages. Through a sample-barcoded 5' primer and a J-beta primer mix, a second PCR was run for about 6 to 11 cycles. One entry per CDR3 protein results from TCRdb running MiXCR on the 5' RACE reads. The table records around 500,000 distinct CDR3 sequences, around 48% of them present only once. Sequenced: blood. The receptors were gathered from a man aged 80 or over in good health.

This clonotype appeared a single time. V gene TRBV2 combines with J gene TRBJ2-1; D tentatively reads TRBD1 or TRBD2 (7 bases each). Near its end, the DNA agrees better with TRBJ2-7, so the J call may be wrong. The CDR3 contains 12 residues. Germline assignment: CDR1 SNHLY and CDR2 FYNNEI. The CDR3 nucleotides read TGTGCCAGCCTGGGAGGGGGCAATGAGCAGTACTTC. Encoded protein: CASLGGGNEQYF.

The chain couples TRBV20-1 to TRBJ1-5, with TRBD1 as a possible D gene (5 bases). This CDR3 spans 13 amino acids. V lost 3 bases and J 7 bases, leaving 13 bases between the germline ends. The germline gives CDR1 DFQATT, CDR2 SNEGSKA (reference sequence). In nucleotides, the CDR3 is TGCAGTGCTAGCGGGGCGGGATACCAGCCCCAGCATTTT. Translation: CSASGAGYQPQHF.

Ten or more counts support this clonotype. DNA of the CDR3: TGCGCCAGCAGCTTGGGCGGGGGGGAATACAATGAGCAGTTCTTC. Translated: CASSLGGGEYNEQFF. J is TRBJ2-1 and V is TRBV5-1; 9 bases line up with TRBD2. V was clipped by 0 bases and J by 4 bases; unmatched bases: 2. This CDR3 is 15 amino acids long. Germline-derived CDR1 and CDR2 are SGHRS and YFSETQ.

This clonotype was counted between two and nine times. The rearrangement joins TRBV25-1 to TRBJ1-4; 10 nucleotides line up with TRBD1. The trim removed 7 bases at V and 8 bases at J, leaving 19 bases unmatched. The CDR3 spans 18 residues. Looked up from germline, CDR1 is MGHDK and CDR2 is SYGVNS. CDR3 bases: TGTGCCAGCACGAACTCGGGACAGGGGCGCCCAGGAGGCGAAAAACTGTTTTTT. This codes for CASTNSGQGRPGGEKLFF.

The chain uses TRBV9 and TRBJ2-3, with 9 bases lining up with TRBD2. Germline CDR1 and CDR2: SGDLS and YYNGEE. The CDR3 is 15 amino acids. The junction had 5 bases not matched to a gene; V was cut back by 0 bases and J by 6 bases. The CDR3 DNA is TGTGCCAGCAGCGTAGACCTTCTAGCGGGGGATACGCAGTATTTT. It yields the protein CASSVDLLAGDTQYF.

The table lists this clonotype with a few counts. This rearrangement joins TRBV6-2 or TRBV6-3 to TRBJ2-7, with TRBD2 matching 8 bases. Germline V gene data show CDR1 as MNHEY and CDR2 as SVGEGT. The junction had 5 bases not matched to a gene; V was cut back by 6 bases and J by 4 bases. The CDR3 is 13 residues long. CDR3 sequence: CASSGAGEYEQYF. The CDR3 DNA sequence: TGTGCCAGCAGCGGAGCGGGAGAGTACGAGCAGTACTTC.